This is a list of T cell receptor beta chains from one sample in a study of response to subunit inactivated influenza vaccine. One entry per CDR3 protein results from TCRdb running MiXCR on the RT-PCR reads. The sample yields under 500,000 distinct CDR3 sequences, 9.5% to 13% seen once. Sequenced material: PBMCs from blood, taken 40 to 50 days after vaccination. The receptors stem from a man in his fifties or sixties who received an inactivated influenza vaccine. Each CDR3 is given with its conserved first and last residue. Each record gives: V gene, D gene, J gene, clone size, CDR3 DNA, CDR3 protein. The D gene is left open where the match is weak. Only part of the rows carry a size: once, few, many, or a class if the clone is expanded.

v_gene: TRBV12-3/TRBV12-4; d_gene: TRBD1; j_gene: TRBJ2-5; abundance: -; CDR3nt: TGTGCCAGCAGTAAGGACAGGGCGCGGGAGACCCAGTACTTC; CDR3aa: CASSKDRARETQYF
v_gene: TRBV20-1; d_gene: -; j_gene: TRBJ1-2; abundance: -; CDR3nt: TGCAGTGCTAGAGTTGGGGGGGCGTGGTATGGCTACACCTTC; CDR3aa: CSARVGGAWYGYTF
v_gene: TRBV20-1; d_gene: TRBD1; j_gene: TRBJ1-2; abundance: few; CDR3nt: TGCAGTGCTACTCGACAGGGCTATGGCTACACCTTC; CDR3aa: CSATRQGYGYTF
v_gene: TRBV6-1; d_gene: -; j_gene: TRBJ2-3; abundance: few; CDR3nt: TGTGCCAGCAGTACCGGGATAGCCTACACAGATACGCAGTATTTT; CDR3aa: CASSTGIAYTDTQYF
v_gene: TRBV15; d_gene: TRBD2; j_gene: TRBJ2-3; abundance: few; CDR3nt: TGTGCCACCAGCCTCGATCTTAGCGGGGGGGCCACCCATACGCAGTATTTT; CDR3aa: CATSLDLSGGATHTQYF
v_gene: TRBV20-1; d_gene: -; j_gene: TRBJ1-2; abundance: -; CDR3nt: TGCAGTGCTGGATCTAACTATGGCTACACCTTC; CDR3aa: CSAGSNYGYTF
v_gene: TRBV5-6; d_gene: -; j_gene: TRBJ2-1; abundance: -; CDR3nt: TGTGCCAGCAGCCACTACGGGCAGGGGAAGAATGAGCAGTTCTTC; CDR3aa: CASSHYGQGKNEQFF
v_gene: TRBV7-2; d_gene: -; j_gene: TRBJ1-2; abundance: few; CDR3nt: TGTGCCAGCAGCCCCCCGCAGGGTACTAGCTACACCTTC; CDR3aa: CASSPPQGTSYTF
v_gene: TRBV20-1; d_gene: TRBD1; j_gene: TRBJ1-4; abundance: -; CDR3nt: TGCAGTGCTAGTGCAGGGGGAAGCTCTGGGAAACTGTTTTTT; CDR3aa: CSASAGGSSGKLFF
v_gene: TRBV5-1; d_gene: -; j_gene: TRBJ1-6; abundance: -; CDR3nt: TGCGCCAGCAGCTTGACGACGGCGAATTCACCCCTCCACTTT; CDR3aa: CASSLTTANSPLHF
v_gene: TRBV29-1; d_gene: -; j_gene: TRBJ2-5; abundance: -; CDR3nt: TGCAGCGTTTATCGAGAGACCCAGTACTTC; CDR3aa: CSVYRETQYF
v_gene: TRBV20-1; d_gene: TRBD1; j_gene: TRBJ2-7; abundance: many; CDR3nt: TGCAGTGCTAGAGACCGGGACAGGGGGCTTCGCGAGCAGTACTTC; CDR3aa: CSARDRDRGLREQYF
v_gene: TRBV12-3/TRBV12-4; d_gene: TRBD1; j_gene: TRBJ1-2; abundance: many; CDR3nt: TGTGCCAGCAGTCCCGGGACAGGGGGTTCCTATGGCTACACCTTC; CDR3aa: CASSPGTGGSYGYTF
v_gene: TRBV5-1; d_gene: -; j_gene: TRBJ2-7; abundance: many; CDR3nt: TGCGCCAGCAGCTTGGAGAGACTTACCTACGAGCAGTACTTC; CDR3aa: CASSLERLTYEQYF
v_gene: TRBV12-3/TRBV12-4; d_gene: TRBD1; j_gene: TRBJ2-5; abundance: -; CDR3nt: TGTGCCAGCAGTTCCCACGGACAGGGTAGCCAAGAGACCCAGTACTTC; CDR3aa: CASSSHGQGSQETQYF
v_gene: TRBV29-1; d_gene: -; j_gene: TRBJ1-1; abundance: -; CDR3nt: TGCAGCGTGGCCACGGGGAACACTGAAGCTTTCTTT; CDR3aa: CSVATGNTEAFF
v_gene: TRBV12-3/TRBV12-4; d_gene: -; j_gene: TRBJ2-6; abundance: -; CDR3nt: TGTGCCAGCCGGGCGTTTAGGGTCTCTGGGGCCAACGTCCTGACTTTC; CDR3aa: CASRAFRVSGANVLTF
v_gene: TRBV7-8; d_gene: -; j_gene: TRBJ2-2; abundance: -; CDR3nt: TGTGCCAGCTCCGGACTACCTAACACCGGGGAGCTGTTTTTT; CDR3aa: CASSGLPNTGELFF
v_gene: TRBV27; d_gene: -; j_gene: TRBJ2-2; abundance: many; CDR3nt: TGTGCCAGCAGCCACGCGGGGCTCACCGGGGAGCTGTTTTTT; CDR3aa: CASSHAGLTGELFF
v_gene: TRBV10-3; d_gene: TRBD2; j_gene: TRBJ2-1; abundance: many; CDR3nt: TGTGCCATCAGTGAGGAGCGGGAGAACAATGAGCAGTTCTTC; CDR3aa: CAISEERENNEQFF
v_gene: TRBV6-4; d_gene: TRBD1; j_gene: TRBJ1-1; abundance: once; CDR3nt: TGTGCCGGGGCTCGGGACAGGGATCCGAACACTGAAGCTTTCTTT; CDR3aa: CAGARDRDPNTEAFF
v_gene: TRBV5-1; d_gene: TRBD1; j_gene: TRBJ2-7; abundance: -; CDR3nt: TGCGCCAGCAGCTGGGGGACAGGCCCCCCCGAGGAGCAGTACTTC; CDR3aa: CASSWGTGPPEEQYF
v_gene: TRBV29-1; d_gene: -; j_gene: TRBJ2-3; abundance: many; CDR3nt: TGCAGCGTTGCTTCTGATACGCAGTATTTT; CDR3aa: CSVASDTQYF
v_gene: TRBV20-1; d_gene: -; j_gene: TRBJ1-6; abundance: few; CDR3nt: TGCAGTGCTAGTCTGGATCACAGGCAGTCACCCCTCCACTTT; CDR3aa: CSASLDHRQSPLHF
v_gene: TRBV7-2; d_gene: -; j_gene: TRBJ2-7; abundance: -; CDR3nt: TGTGCCAGCAGCTTAGACCCTAAAGCCCCCGAGCAGTACTTC; CDR3aa: CASSLDPKAPEQYF
v_gene: TRBV7-3; d_gene: -; j_gene: TRBJ1-5; abundance: few; CDR3nt: TGTGCCAGCAGCTTAAACAACAATCAGCCCCAGCATTTT; CDR3aa: CASSLNNNQPQHF
v_gene: TRBV7-9; d_gene: TRBD1; j_gene: TRBJ2-7; abundance: -; CDR3nt: TGTGCCAGCAGCACTAATGACAGGGGGCGGATGTGGTACGAGCAGTACTTC; CDR3aa: CASSTNDRGRMWYEQYF
v_gene: TRBV12-3/TRBV12-4; d_gene: -; j_gene: TRBJ1-2; abundance: -; CDR3nt: TGTGCCAGCACCGGAATTCACTACTATGGCTACACCTTC; CDR3aa: CASTGIHYYGYTF
v_gene: TRBV29-1; d_gene: TRBD1; j_gene: TRBJ1-2; abundance: -; CDR3nt: TGCAGCGTTCCGACAGGGGGCAGTGGCTACACCTTC; CDR3aa: CSVPTGGSGYTF
v_gene: TRBV12-3/TRBV12-4; d_gene: TRBD1; j_gene: TRBJ2-2; abundance: many; CDR3nt: TGTGCCAGCAGTCCTCGACAGGGGACGGGGGGGGAGCTGTTTTTT; CDR3aa: CASSPRQGTGGELFF
v_gene: TRBV3-1; d_gene: TRBD1; j_gene: TRBJ1-1; abundance: -; CDR3nt: TGTGCCAGCACTGGACAGGGCTCTATGAACACTGAAGCTTTCTTT; CDR3aa: CASTGQGSMNTEAFF
v_gene: TRBV5-1; d_gene: -; j_gene: TRBJ1-1; abundance: -; CDR3nt: TGCGCCAGCAGCTTGGTGGGGGGCATGAACACTGAAGCTTTCTTT; CDR3aa: CASSLVGGMNTEAFF
v_gene: TRBV29-1; d_gene: -; j_gene: TRBJ2-2; abundance: many; CDR3nt: TGCAGCGTGCGGGGGCTAGGGGACACCGGGGAGCTGTTTTTT; CDR3aa: CSVRGLGDTGELFF
v_gene: TRBV12-3/TRBV12-4; d_gene: -; j_gene: TRBJ1-1; abundance: few; CDR3nt: TGTGCCAGCAGTCCGGGAGGTCCTCTCACTGAAGCTTTCTTT; CDR3aa: CASSPGGPLTEAFF
v_gene: TRBV7-2; d_gene: TRBD2; j_gene: TRBJ2-5; abundance: many; CDR3nt: TGTGCCAGCAGCTTAATATCTAGCGGGAGAGGGACCCAGTACTTC; CDR3aa: CASSLISSGRGTQYF
v_gene: TRBV6-5; d_gene: TRBD1; j_gene: TRBJ2-1; abundance: few; CDR3nt: TGTGCCAGCAGTTACCTGACAGGGGACAATGAGCAGTTCTTC; CDR3aa: CASSYLTGDNEQFF
v_gene: TRBV20-1; d_gene: -; j_gene: TRBJ1-1; abundance: -; CDR3nt: TGCAGTGCTAGAGAGGTGTGGAGCACTGAAGCTTTCTTT; CDR3aa: CSAREVWSTEAFF
v_gene: TRBV11-2; d_gene: -; j_gene: TRBJ2-3; abundance: few; CDR3nt: TGTGCCAGCAGGTTGGCTTGGGGAGATACGCAGTATTTT; CDR3aa: CASRLAWGDTQYF
v_gene: TRBV4-3; d_gene: TRBD2; j_gene: TRBJ2-3; abundance: -; CDR3nt: TGCGCCAGCAGCCAAATGAGGGCTAGCGGGAGGGCCAGGGGAGATACGCAGTATTTT; CDR3aa: CASSQMRASGRARGDTQYF
v_gene: TRBV10-3; d_gene: -; j_gene: TRBJ2-7; abundance: few; CDR3nt: TGTGCCATCAGTGGAACCCAGTTACTCCAGGGAACCTACGAGCAGTACTTC; CDR3aa: CAISGTQLLQGTYEQYF
v_gene: TRBV27; d_gene: -; j_gene: TRBJ1-3; abundance: few; CDR3nt: TGTGCCAGCAGGACGGGCTGGGGCTCTGGAAACACCATATATTTT; CDR3aa: CASRTGWGSGNTIYF
v_gene: TRBV5-1; d_gene: -; j_gene: TRBJ2-1; abundance: many; CDR3nt: TGCGCCAGCAGCTTGAATGCGAGAGGCAATGAGCAGTTCTTC; CDR3aa: CASSLNARGNEQFF
v_gene: TRBV6-1; d_gene: TRBD1; j_gene: TRBJ2-1; abundance: -; CDR3nt: TGTGCCAGCACTATCCTCCGACAGGGGTTCAATGAGCAGTTCTTC; CDR3aa: CASTILRQGFNEQFF
v_gene: TRBV7-7; d_gene: -; j_gene: TRBJ2-1; abundance: -; CDR3nt: TGTGCCAGCAGCTTAAGCCCTAACTCCTACAATGAGCAGTTCTTC; CDR3aa: CASSLSPNSYNEQFF
v_gene: TRBV20-1; d_gene: TRBD2; j_gene: TRBJ2-5; abundance: many; CDR3nt: TGCAGTGCTAGTGGGTTTGTAGCGGGGATCCAAGAGACCCAGTACTTC; CDR3aa: CSASGFVAGIQETQYF
v_gene: TRBV29-1; d_gene: -; j_gene: TRBJ2-5; abundance: many; CDR3nt: TGCAGCGTTGAATTTGAGACCCAGTACTTC; CDR3aa: CSVEFETQYF
v_gene: TRBV5-1; d_gene: -; j_gene: TRBJ2-7; abundance: few; CDR3nt: TGCGCCAGCAGCTTGCAGCAGGCCTACGAGCAGTACTTC; CDR3aa: CASSLQQAYEQYF
v_gene: TRBV7-2; d_gene: -; j_gene: TRBJ2-6; abundance: once; CDR3nt: TGTGCCAGCAGCTTGGGGTCGGGGTCAGGAGGGGCCAACGTCCTGACTTTC; CDR3aa: CASSLGSGSGGANVLTF
v_gene: TRBV5-1; d_gene: -; j_gene: TRBJ2-3; abundance: few; CDR3nt: TGCGCCAGCAGCTTGAGAGGGGGAGGGTCAGATACGCAGTATTTT; CDR3aa: CASSLRGGGSDTQYF
v_gene: TRBV9; d_gene: -; j_gene: TRBJ2-6; abundance: -; CDR3nt: TGTGCCAGCAGCGTGACAGATAGCTCTGGGGCCAACGTCCTGACTTTC; CDR3aa: CASSVTDSSGANVLTF
v_gene: TRBV20-1; d_gene: TRBD2; j_gene: TRBJ2-5; abundance: few; CDR3nt: TGCAGTGCTACAGGCTTAGCGGGAGAGGGAGAGACCCAGTACTTC; CDR3aa: CSATGLAGEGETQYF
v_gene: TRBV7-3; d_gene: -; j_gene: TRBJ2-3; abundance: once; CDR3nt: TGTGCCAGCAGCTTAACTAGTTCAGATACGCAGTCTTTT; CDR3aa: CASSLTSSDTQSF
v_gene: TRBV6-1; d_gene: -; j_gene: TRBJ2-2; abundance: -; CDR3nt: TGTGCCAGCAGATCCCAGCCCACGAACACCGGGGAGCTGTTTTTT; CDR3aa: CASRSQPTNTGELFF
v_gene: TRBV19; d_gene: TRBD1; j_gene: TRBJ2-3; abundance: -; CDR3nt: TGTGCCAGTAGTATTTGGACAGGGGTCTATAGCACAGATACGCAGTATTTT; CDR3aa: CASSIWTGVYSTDTQYF
v_gene: TRBV6-5; d_gene: TRBD1; j_gene: TRBJ2-7; abundance: -; CDR3nt: TGTGCCAGCAGTTACGAGGGGGCAGGTTACGAGCAGTACTTC; CDR3aa: CASSYEGAGYEQYF
v_gene: TRBV7-3; d_gene: TRBD2; j_gene: TRBJ2-1; abundance: -; CDR3nt: TGTGCCAGCAGCCCGCTACCGGGACTAGCGGGAAACAATGAGCAGTTCTTC; CDR3aa: CASSPLPGLAGNNEQFF